This entry lists 10 T cell receptor beta chains sequenced from one sample in a study of blood T cell repertoires in COVID-19 (dated by TCRdb to about 2020). Library generation was performed with the immunoSEQ multiplex PCR assay. TCRdb stores this immuneACCESS table with in-frame sequences only. Part of the clones is absent; in the studies checked, under half of the shortfall reflects unresolved V genes, and no reason is known for the rest. Across this sample there are 64,000 or so clones, with roughly four fifths seen only once. The ten largest make up about 8.9% of the sample. Material for sequencing was peripheral blood. Source of these receptors: a human donor in a cohort sampled during active COVID-19.

The J gene is TRBJ2-7, the V gene TRBV28; a weak D match, TRBD2 (6 bases). V was cut by 4 bases and J by 12 bases, with 25 bases left in between. This CDR3 spans 15 amino acids. Germline V gives CDR1 MDHEN, CDR2 SYDVKM. The DNA of the CDR3 is TGTGCCAGCAGTTCCCATTCCTTTTATCAGAGCGGGCGGTACTTC. Protein sequence: CASSSHSFYQSGRYF.

In this sample, this clone turned up a few times. J is TRBJ1-2 and V is TRBV28, with TRBD1 matching over 8 bases. Trimming took 5 bases from V and 0 from J; bases not matched to a gene: 11. This CDR3 has 17 amino acids. CDR1 MDHEN and CDR2 SYDVKM come from the germline V gene. The CDR3: CASSRPGGTGTNYGYTF. CDR3 sequence (DNA): TGTGCCAGCAGTCGCCCTGGTGGGACAGGAACTAACTATGGCTACACCTTC.

V usage is TRBV3-1 (or the pseudogene TRBV3-2) and J usage is TRBJ1-2; no reliable D call. The germline V and J ends were trimmed by 1 base and 4 bases, with 13 bases remaining between them. This CDR3 region has 15 residues. Germline CDR1 and CDR2: LGHDT and YNNKEL (reference sequence). The CDR3 DNA reads as TGTGCCAGCAGCCAAGCTGTGGCCGGAGGCTATGGCTACACCTTC. Protein product: CASSQAVAGGYGYTF.

The gene calls are TRBV7-6 and TRBJ2-7, with TRBD2 identical over 8 bases. The CDR3 covers 16 residues. Germline trimming cut 1 base from V and 3 bases from J; bases unmatched to any gene: 8. CDR1 is SGHVS and CDR2 is FNYEAQ in the germline V gene. CDR3 region: CASSLGTSGGNYEQYF. The CDR3 DNA sequence: TGTGCCAGCAGCTTAGGCACTAGCGGAGGAAACTACGAGCAGTACTTC.

The DNA of the CDR3 is TGTGCCAGCAGCTTGGACTCAGGGGGCTACACCGGGGAGCTGTTTTTT. This encodes CASSLDSGGYTGELFF. This chain links TRBV5-4 with TRBJ2-2, with TRBD1 identical over 8 bases. The CDR3 totals 16 residues. Germline loops: CDR1 SGHNT, CDR2 YYREEE (reference sequence). J was trimmed by 3 bases and V by 0 bases; bases with no gene match: 4.

The rearrangement joins TRBV7-2 to TRBJ2-5; 11 nucleotides match TRBD2. CDR1 SGHTA and CDR2 FQGNSA come from the germline V gene. J lost 3 bases, V lost 2 bases, and 2 bases had no gene match. This CDR3 contains 15 residues. The DNA for the CDR3 is TGTGCCAGCAGCTTATCTAGCGGGAGGAAAGAGACCCAGTACTTC. Amino acids: CASSLSSGRKETQYF.

This clone was seen a few times. The chain combines TRBV6-2 or TRBV6-3 with TRBJ2-2, with TRBD1 as a possible D gene (5 bases). The CDR3 totals 17 residues. Germline V gene lookup returns CDR1 MNHEY and CDR2 SVGEGT. The V end was cut by 2 bases, the J end by 0 bases, with 13 bases between. This chain's CDR3 is CASSYLTGRPNTGELFF. CDR3 DNA sequence: TGTGCCAGCAGTTACCTTACAGGCCGTCCGAACACCGGGGAGCTGTTTTTT.

The V gene is TRBV6-4, the J gene TRBJ2-5; 9 bases are shared with TRBD1. Germline assignment: CDR1 MRHNA and CDR2 SNTAGT. CDR3 length: 18 amino acids. V lost 2 bases to trimming and J lost 5 bases; unmatched junction nucleotides: 15. CDR3 in amino acids: CASSDQYRGRRGVETQYF. The CDR3 DNA follows: TGTGCCAGCAGTGACCAATACAGGGGGCGTAGAGGGGTCGAGACCCAGTACTTC.

The chain joins TRBV5-1 to TRBJ2-3; D may be TRBD2 (5 bases). The germline V and J ends were trimmed by 2 bases and 6 bases, with 13 bases remaining between them. The CDR3 contains 14 residues. The germline CDR1 and CDR2 sequences are SGHRS and YFSETQ. The DNA for the CDR3 is TGCGCCAGCAGCTTCGGCGGGCGGTCGGATACGCAGTATTTT. As protein: CASSFGGRSDTQYF.

The chain carries TRBV28 and TRBJ1-2; D is unresolved. Trimming shortened V by 3 bases and J by 4 bases, and 12 bases separated the two germline ends. CDR3 size: 14 residues. In germline, CDR1 is MDHEN, CDR2 SYDVKM. The CDR3 coding sequence is TGTGCCAGCAGTTTGGTCCTACCGCCCTATGGCTACACCTTC. Its protein is CASSLVLPPYGYTF.